This T cell receptor beta chain was found in a study of cytomegalovirus exposure and HLA in healthy donors. Findings and caveats of the study: The CMV antigen specificity of a few CMV-associated chains was confirmed through in vitro analysis. Reportedly, diagnosis of cytomegalovirus status by the classifier showed high specificity and sensitivity.

Deletions cut 7 bases from V and 2 bases from J, with 11 bases between. CDR1 and CDR2 from the germline V gene are SGHAT and FQNNGV. There are 13 residues in the CDR3. Both 60 Vbeta primers and 13 Jbeta primers went into the PCR. The table came from immunoSEQ multiplex PCR; TCRdb's copy has only in-frame clones and leaves some out. The profile shows 200,000 to 250,000 clones, more than 85% of them singletons. About this clone: The antigen is undetermined.

The clonotype comes from a woman under 30 in good health and CMV-seronegative. The J gene is TRBJ1-2, the V gene TRBV11-2; a weak D match, TRBD1 (6 bases). Sequenced: PBMCs. Written as DNA, the CDR3 is TGTGCCAGCACGAACAGGGTGAACTATGGCTACACCTTC. Amino acid sequence: CASTNRVNYGYTF. The full variable domain, in which reference TRBV11-2 and TRBJ1-2 provide the parts outside the CDR3, is EAGVAQSPRYKIIEKRQSVAFWCNPISGHATLYWYQQILGQGPKLLIQFQNNGVVDDSQLPKDRFSAERLKGVDSTLKIQPAKLEDSAVYLCASTNRVNYGYTFGSGTRLTVV.